These 8 T cell receptor beta chains share one sample of origin, sequenced in a study of blood T cell repertoires in COVID-19. Data came from immunoSEQ multiplex PCR; TCRdb stores just in-frame clones and leaves some out. The sample has about 68,000 clones, around nine tenths seen once; the top ten hold 7.3%. Source material: peripheral blood. Receptor source: a man aged 35 to 55 with COVID-19, enrolled during active disease.

The rearrangement uses TRBV19 and TRBJ1-4, with 10 bases identical to TRBD1. The CDR3 has 13 amino acids. V lost 10 bases and J lost 8; bases outside the gene matches: 7. Germline V gene data show CDR1 as LNHDA and CDR2 as SQIVND (reference sequence). The CDR3 sequence: CATATGGKEKLFF. DNA of the CDR3: TGTGCCACCGCGACAGGGGGCAAAGAAAAACTGTTTTTT. Together with reference TRBV19 and TRBJ1-4, the CDR3 gives the full variable domain: DGGITQSPKYLFRKEGQNVTLSCEQNLNHDAMYWYRQDPGQGLRLIYYSQIVNDFQKGDIAEGYSVSREKKESFPLTVTSAQKNPTAFYLCATATGGKEKLFFGSGTQLSVL.

The chain joins TRBV19 to TRBJ1-2; 8 bases are shared with TRBD1. With V trimmed by 3 bases and J by 4 bases, 10 bases remained unmatched. CDR1 is LNHDA, CDR2 SQIVND, per germline (reference sequence). The CDR3 consists of 16 residues. Written as DNA, the CDR3 is TGTGCCAGTAGTATCCCCACCCGGACAGGGTTCTATGGCTACACCTTC. This encodes CASSIPTRTGFYGYTF.

The chain joins TRBV5-1 to TRBJ1-6; D is ambiguous. Trimming took off 5 bases at V and 0 bases at J, with 9 bases between the two ends. In germline, CDR1 is SGHRS, CDR2 YFSETQ. The CDR3 loop spans 15 amino acids. The CDR3 nucleotides are TGCGCCAGCAGTTCACGGAGCTCCTATAATTCACCCCTCCACTTT. It encodes CASSSRSSYNSPLHF.

V gene TRBV5-6 combines with J gene TRBJ1-6, with 8 bases aligning to TRBD1. The J segment lost 9 bases and the V segment lost 4 bases, leaving 9 bases of the junction unmatched. Germline CDR1 is SGHDT and CDR2 is YYEEEE. The CDR3 contains 15 residues. The CDR3 region is CASSPLRGLGSPLHF. CDR3 DNA: TGTGCCAGCAGCCCCCTCAGGGGGCTTGGTTCACCCCTCCACTTT.

The chain combines TRBV27 with TRBJ2-7, with D unresolved. Germline values: CDR1 MNHEY, CDR2 SMNVEV (reference sequence). The germline V and J ends were trimmed by 4 bases and 2 bases, with 9 bases remaining between them. The CDR3 contains 13 residues. CDR3 nucleotide sequence: TGTGCCAGCAGTTCGACACTTACCTACGAGCAGTACTTC. Its translation is CASSSTLTYEQYF.

The rearrangement links TRBV5-1 to TRBJ1-5; TRBD1 might be the D (6 bases). The germline V gene has CDR1 SGHRS and CDR2 YFSETQ. The V end lost 0 bases, the J end lost 6 bases, and 7 bases lay between the germline ends. This CDR3 is 13 amino acids long. The CDR3 protein is CASSLEGGQPQHF. In nucleotides, the CDR3 is TGCGCCAGCAGCTTGGAAGGGGGTCAGCCCCAGCATTTT.

J is TRBJ2-3 and V is TRBV5-1, with D possibly being TRBD2 (5 bases). Trimming took 0 bases from V and 1 from J, leaving 12 bases between them. Germline V CDR1 and CDR2: SGHRS, YFSETQ. This CDR3 has 16 residues. In DNA form, the CDR3 reads TGCGCCAGCAGCTTGGTAGCGACTCGAGGCACAGATACGCAGTATTTT. Its translation: CASSLVATRGTDTQYF. Based on the CDR3 plus reference TRBV5-1 and TRBJ2-3, the full variable domain is KAGVTQTPRYLIKTRGQQVTLSCSPISGHRSVSWYQQTPGQGLQFLFEYFSETQRNKGNFPGRFSGRQFSNSRSEMNVSTLELGDSALYLCASSLVATRGTDTQYFGPGTRLTVL.

V and J are TRBV6-5 and TRBJ2-7; TRBD1 might be the D (5 bases). The length of the CDR3 is 11 residues. The V gene's germline CDR1 is MNHEY and CDR2 SVGAGI. The V and J ends lost 6 bases and 4 bases respectively, with 7 bases between them. In nucleotides, the CDR3 is TGTGCCAGCAGAAGGGGATACGAGCAGTACTTC. This encodes CASRRGYEQYF.